This entry lists 6 T cell receptor beta chains sequenced from one sample in a study of OX40 agonist ivuxolimab in advanced cancers. Library method: the immunoSEQ multiplex PCR assay. The table comes from immuneACCESS by way of TCRdb, which keeps in-frame sequences with V and J called. Part of the clones is missing from these tables; in studies checked, under half for an unresolved V gene and the rest for unknown reasons. The sample yields about 53,000 clones; less than 85% were counted once. 13% of the sample is taken by the ten largest. Sequences were derived from CD4+ or CD8+ T cells sorted from blood, sampled in a trial of the OX40 agonist ivuxolimab. The receptors here all came from an adult with an advanced solid tumor such as melanoma, head and neck, liver or kidney cancer.

This clone was seen a handful of times. V gene TRBV9 combines with J gene TRBJ1-1; the D gene is possibly TRBD1 (6 bases). Germline V gene data show CDR1 as SGDLS and CDR2 as YYNGEE. There are 15 residues in the CDR3. With 3 bases removed from V and 4 bases from J, the gap between germline ends came to 16 bases. The CDR3 region has the DNA TGTGCCAGCAGCGGACAACAGGGTAGGTCCACTGAAGCTTTCTTT. Encoded protein: CASSGQQGRSTEAFF. The full variable domain, rest sourced from reference TRBV9 and TRBJ1-1, is DSGVTQTPKHLITATGQRVTLRCSPRSGDLSVYWYQQSLDQGLQFLIQYYNGEERAKGNILERFSAQQFPDLHSELNLSSLELGDSALYFCASSGQQGRSTEAFFGQGTRLTVV.

The rearrangement uses TRBV10-3 and TRBJ2-1, with a possible D match to TRBD1 (5 bases). Trimming removed 3 bases at V and 5 bases at J, with 5 bases between. This CDR3 spans 12 amino acids. CDR1 is ENHRY, CDR2 SYGVKD, per germline. The CDR3 loop reads CAISEGDNEQFF. Written as DNA, the CDR3 is TGTGCCATCAGTGAAGGGGACAATGAGCAGTTCTTC.

This clone was found once. The chain recombines TRBV10-3 with TRBJ1-5; 7 nucleotides align to TRBD1. This CDR3 has 13 residues. The junction had 2 bases not matched to a gene; V was cut back by 4 bases and J by 5 bases. Per germline, CDR1 ENHRY and CDR2 SYGVKD. CDR3: CAISVDRDQPQHF. In nucleotides, the CDR3 is TGTGCCATCAGTGTTGACAGGGATCAGCCCCAGCATTTT.

This clone was detected a few times. The chain employs TRBV11-2 and TRBJ2-7; TRBD2 is a possible D gene (5 bases). CDR3 length: 14 amino acids. Germline assignment: CDR1 SGHAT and CDR2 FQNNGV. The ends were cut back, 1 base at V and 7 bases at J, with 14 bases in the middle. Here the CDR3 reads CASSLGGGSKEQYF. In DNA form, the CDR3 reads TGTGCCAGCAGCTTAGGTGGCGGGTCTAAAGAGCAGTACTTC.

The chain joins TRBV11-2 to TRBJ2-5; no reliable D call. CDR1 and CDR2 (germline): SGHAT, FQNNGV. Trimming took off 1 base at V and 1 base at J, with 10 bases between the two ends. The CDR3 covers 15 residues. This chain's CDR3 is CASSLGQGPQETQYF. In DNA, the CDR3 is TGTGCCAGCAGCTTAGGGCAAGGGCCCCAAGAGACCCAGTACTTC.

There are a few counts of this clone. The chain employs TRBV7-2 and TRBJ1-5; D not resolved. The CDR3 is 14 residues long. Germline V gene data show CDR1 as SGHTA and CDR2 as FQGNSA. V shed 5 bases and J shed 2 bases, with 10 bases lying between them. The CDR3 is CASSEVVGNQPQHF. The CDR3 DNA is TGTGCCAGCAGCGAGGTGGTCGGCAATCAGCCCCAGCATTTT.